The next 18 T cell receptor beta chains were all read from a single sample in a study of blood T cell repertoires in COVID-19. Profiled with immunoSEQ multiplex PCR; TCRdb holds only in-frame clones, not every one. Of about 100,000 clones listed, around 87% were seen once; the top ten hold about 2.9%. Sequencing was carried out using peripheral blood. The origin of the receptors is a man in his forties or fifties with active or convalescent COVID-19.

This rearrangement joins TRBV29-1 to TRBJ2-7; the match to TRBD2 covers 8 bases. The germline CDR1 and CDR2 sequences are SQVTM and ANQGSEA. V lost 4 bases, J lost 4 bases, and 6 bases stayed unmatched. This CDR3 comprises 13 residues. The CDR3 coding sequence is TGCAGCGTTGTACTAGCGGTGAAGTACGAGCAGTACTTC. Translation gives CSVVLAVKYEQYF.

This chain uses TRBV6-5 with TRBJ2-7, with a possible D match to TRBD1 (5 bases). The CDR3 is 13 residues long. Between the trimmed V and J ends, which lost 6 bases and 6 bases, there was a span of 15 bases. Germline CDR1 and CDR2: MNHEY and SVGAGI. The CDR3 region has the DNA TGTGCCAGCAGCCAACCTCAGGGTGGCGAGCAGTACTTC. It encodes CASSQPQGGEQYF.

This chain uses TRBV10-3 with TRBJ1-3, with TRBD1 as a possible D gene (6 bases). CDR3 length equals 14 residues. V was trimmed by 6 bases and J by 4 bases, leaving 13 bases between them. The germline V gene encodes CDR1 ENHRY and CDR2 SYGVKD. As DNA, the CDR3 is TGTGCCATCAGAAACAGGGTCGAGGGAAACACCATATATTTT. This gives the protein CAIRNRVEGNTIYF.

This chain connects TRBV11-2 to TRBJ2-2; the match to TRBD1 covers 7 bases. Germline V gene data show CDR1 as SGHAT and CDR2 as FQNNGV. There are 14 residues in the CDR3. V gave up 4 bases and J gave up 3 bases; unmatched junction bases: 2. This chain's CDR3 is CASSWDRYTGELFF. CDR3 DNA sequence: TGTGCCAGCAGCTGGGACAGATACACCGGGGAGCTGTTTTTT.

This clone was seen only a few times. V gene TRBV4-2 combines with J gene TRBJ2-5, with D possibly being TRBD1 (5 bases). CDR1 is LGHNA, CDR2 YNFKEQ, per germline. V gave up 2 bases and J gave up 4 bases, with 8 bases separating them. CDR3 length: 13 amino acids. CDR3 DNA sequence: TGTGCCAGCAGCCAACGAACAGGAGAGACCCAGTACTTC. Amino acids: CASSQRTGETQYF.

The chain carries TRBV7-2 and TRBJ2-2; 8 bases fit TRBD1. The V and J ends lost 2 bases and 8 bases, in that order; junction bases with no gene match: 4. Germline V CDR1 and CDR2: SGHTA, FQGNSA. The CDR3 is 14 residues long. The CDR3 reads CASSLSGTGGELFF. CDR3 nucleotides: TGTGCCAGCAGCTTATCCGGGACAGGTGGGGAGCTGTTTTTT. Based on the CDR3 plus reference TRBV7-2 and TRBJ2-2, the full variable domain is GAGVSQSPSNKVTEKGKDVELRCDPISGHTALYWYRQSLGQGLEFLIYFQGNSAPDKSGLPSDRFSAERTGGSVSTLTIQRTQQEDSAVYLCASSLSGTGGELFFGEGSRLTVL.

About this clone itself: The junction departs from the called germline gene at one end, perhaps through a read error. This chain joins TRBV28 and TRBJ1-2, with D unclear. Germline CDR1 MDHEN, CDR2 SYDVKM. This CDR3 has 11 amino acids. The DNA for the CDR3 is TGTGCCAGCAGGTTTAAAGACTCAATCCACTTC. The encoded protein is CASRFKDSIHF.

The CDR3 here is CVSGQGAGNTIYF. The DNA for the CDR3 is TGTGTATCGGGACAGGGGGCTGGAAACACCATATATTTT. The chain is built from TRBV28 and TRBJ1-3, with 11 bases aligning to TRBD1. The CDR3 length is 13 residues. CDR1 is MDHEN, CDR2 SYDVKM, per germline.

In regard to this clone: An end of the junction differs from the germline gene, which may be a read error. The CDR3 region has the DNA TGTGCCAGCAGCGAAGGGGAGGGCTCGCCCCAGCATTTT. It translates to CASSEGEGSPQHF. The genes are TRBV2 and TRBJ1-5; D possibly corresponds to TRBD1 (5 bases). Germline lookup yields CDR1 SNHLY and CDR2 FYNNEI. This CDR3 has 13 amino acids.

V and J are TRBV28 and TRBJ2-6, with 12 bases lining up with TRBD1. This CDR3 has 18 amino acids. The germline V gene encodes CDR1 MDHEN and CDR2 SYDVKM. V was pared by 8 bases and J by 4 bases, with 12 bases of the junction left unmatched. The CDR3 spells CASGTGGAGGRGANVLTF. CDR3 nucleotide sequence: TGTGCCAGCGGGACAGGGGGCGCGGGGGGAAGAGGGGCCAACGTCCTGACTTTC.

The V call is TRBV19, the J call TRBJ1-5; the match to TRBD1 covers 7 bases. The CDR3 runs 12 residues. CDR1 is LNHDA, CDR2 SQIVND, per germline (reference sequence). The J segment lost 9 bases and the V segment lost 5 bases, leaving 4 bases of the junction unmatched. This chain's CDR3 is CASSPRQGPQHF. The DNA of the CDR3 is TGTGCCAGTAGTCCCCGACAGGGGCCCCAGCATTTT.

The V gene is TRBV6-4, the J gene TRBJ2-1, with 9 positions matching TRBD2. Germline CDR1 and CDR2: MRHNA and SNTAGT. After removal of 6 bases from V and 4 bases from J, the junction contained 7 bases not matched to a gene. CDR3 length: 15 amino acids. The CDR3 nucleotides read TGTGCCAGCAGACCCAGCGGGGGGATTTACAATGAGCAGTTCTTC. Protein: CASRPSGGIYNEQFF.

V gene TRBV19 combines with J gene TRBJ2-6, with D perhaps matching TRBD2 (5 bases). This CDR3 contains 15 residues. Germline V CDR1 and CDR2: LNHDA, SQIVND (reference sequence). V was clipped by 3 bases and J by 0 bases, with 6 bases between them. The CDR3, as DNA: TGTGCCAGTAGTATGGGGAGCTCTGGGGCCAACGTCCTGACTTTC. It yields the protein CASSMGSSGANVLTF. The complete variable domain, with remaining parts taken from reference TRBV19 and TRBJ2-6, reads DGGITQSPKYLFRKEGQNVTLSCEQNLNHDAMYWYRQDPGQGLRLIYYSQIVNDFQKGDIAEGYSVSREKKESFPLTVTSAQKNPTAFYLCASSMGSSGANVLTFGAGSRLTVL.

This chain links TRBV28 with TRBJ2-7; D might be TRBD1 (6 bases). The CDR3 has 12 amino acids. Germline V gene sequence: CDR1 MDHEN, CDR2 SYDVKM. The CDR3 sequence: CASSLGSGQPFV. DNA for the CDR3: TGTGCCAGCAGTTTAGGGTCGGGACAACCTTTCGTC.

The CDR3 DNA reads as TGTGCCAGCAGCCCCCGACGGGGGACAGGGGCTAACAATGAGCAGTTCTTC. Protein product: CASSPRRGTGANNEQFF. The rearrangement links TRBV7-9 to TRBJ2-1; TRBD1 matches at 10 bases. Trimming cost V 5 bases and J 5 bases; bases outside gene matches: 12. The CDR3 runs 17 residues. Germline V gene lookup returns CDR1 SEHNR and CDR2 FQNEAQ (reference sequence).

CDR3 nucleotide sequence: TGTGCCAGCAGCGACGGGACAGGGGGTTGGGAGCAGTACTTC. Translated: CASSDGTGGWEQYF. The rearrangement joins TRBV11-2 to TRBJ2-7; 11 bases are shared with TRBD1. The germline gives CDR1 SGHAT, CDR2 FQNNGV. The CDR3 is 14 residues long. J was trimmed by 7 bases and V by 5 bases; bases with no gene match: 7.

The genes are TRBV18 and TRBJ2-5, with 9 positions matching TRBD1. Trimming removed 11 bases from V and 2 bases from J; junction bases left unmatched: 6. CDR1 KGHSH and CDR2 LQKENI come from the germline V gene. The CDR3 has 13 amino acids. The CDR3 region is CAGQGQGQETQYF. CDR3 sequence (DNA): TGTGCCGGACAGGGACAGGGTCAAGAGACCCAGTACTTC.

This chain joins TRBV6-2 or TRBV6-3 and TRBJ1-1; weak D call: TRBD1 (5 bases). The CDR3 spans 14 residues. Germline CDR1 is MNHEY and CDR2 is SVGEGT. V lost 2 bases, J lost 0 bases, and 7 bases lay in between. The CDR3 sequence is CASSYDSMNTEAFF. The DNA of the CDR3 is TGTGCCAGCAGTTACGACAGCATGAACACTGAAGCTTTCTTT.